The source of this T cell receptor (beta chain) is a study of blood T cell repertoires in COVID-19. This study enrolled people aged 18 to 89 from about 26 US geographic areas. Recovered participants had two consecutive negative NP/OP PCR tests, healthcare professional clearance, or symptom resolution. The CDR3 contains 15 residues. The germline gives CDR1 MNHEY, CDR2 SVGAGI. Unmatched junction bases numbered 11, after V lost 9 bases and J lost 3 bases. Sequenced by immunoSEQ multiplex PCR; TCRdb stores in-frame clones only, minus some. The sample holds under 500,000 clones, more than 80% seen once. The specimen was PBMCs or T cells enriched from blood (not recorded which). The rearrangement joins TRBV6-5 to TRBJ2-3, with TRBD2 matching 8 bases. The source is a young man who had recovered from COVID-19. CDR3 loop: CASCPGGGPTDTQYF. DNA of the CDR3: TGTGCCAGTTGCCCGGGGGGGGGCCCTACAGATACGCAGTATTTT.